This TCR beta chain was captured by sequencing in a study of CD8 T cells in ankylosing spondylitis. Study outcomes and limitations: The clones that were linked to disease were reported to be significantly enriched in matched synovial fluid samples from ankylosing spondylitis patients. Earlier authors reported some of these motif variants in reactive arthritis synovial fluid and blood.

Germline lookup yields CDR1 MNHEY and CDR2 SVGAGI. The CDR3 covers 14 residues. Trimming removed 8 bases at V and 2 bases at J, with 16 bases between. This clonotype was counted ten times or more. As yet, its antigen is unknown. TCRdb passed the 5' RACE reads through MiXCR, listing each CDR3 protein once. The sample includes fewer than 80,000 distinct CDR3 sequences, about 5.2% seen only once; the top ten take 2% to 2.5%. The sequenced material came from blood, either unsorted or a sorted T cell fraction (not recorded which). This TCR came from a male donor with ankylosing spondylitis or in good health (not recorded which). This chain links TRBV6-5 with TRBJ2-7; possible D gene TRBD1, 5 bases. CDR3 nucleotides: TGTGCCAGCCAAGATACAGGTCTAACCTACGAGCAGTACTTC. Its translation is CASQDTGLTYEQYF.